This T cell receptor beta chain is drawn from a study of CD8+ T cells in alopecia areata. General study findings and limits: Tissue-resident alphabeta T cells belonging to normal skin likewise get sequenced within scalp specimens.

As to this clone: Its specificity is unknown.

In alopecia areata patients, both lesional scalp punch biopsies and peripheral blood were collected. The length of the CDR3 is 15 residues. The germline V gene has CDR1 MGHDK and CDR2 SYGVNS. The V end lost 3 bases, the J end lost 0 bases, and 8 bases lay between the germline ends. Sequencing relied on a cDNA template that was reverse transcribed from extracted RNA. Clones were read by immunoSEQ multiplex PCR, and TCRdb kept only the in-frame ones, dropping some. Of 150,000 to 200,000 clones in the sample, over 50% were seen once. V gene TRBV25-1 combines with J gene TRBJ2-2; D not resolved. This sequence was found in a human donor with alopecia areata. Sequencing used CD4+ T cells sorted from blood, obtained at week 0. The CDR3 DNA reads as TGTGCCAGCAGTGACTGGCTAGCGAACACCGGGGAGCTGTTTTTT. Translation: CASSDWLANTGELFF. Together with reference TRBV25-1 and TRBJ2-2, the CDR3 gives the full variable domain: EADIYQTPRYLVIGTGKKITLECSQTMGHDKMYWYQQDPGMELHLIHYSYGVNSTEKGDLSSESTVSRIRTEHFPLTLESARPSHTSQYLCASSDWLANTGELFFGEGSRLTVL.